The present T cell receptor beta chain was sequenced within a study of technical replicates of blood from a few donors. Some clones are missing from TCRdb's copy, which holds only in-frame ones; the method was immunoSEQ multiplex PCR. This sample yields 65,000 to 90,000 clones, of which approximately 93% are seen a single time; about 0.23% belongs to the top ten. CDR3 size: 15 residues. Germline trimming cut 0 bases from V and 1 base from J; bases unmatched to any gene: 3. CDR1 SGDLS and CDR2 YYNGEE come from the germline V gene. The receptor comes from a human donor in good health. The gene calls are TRBV9 and TRBJ1-1; 7 nucleotides agree with TRBD1. Material: T cells isolated from PBMCs. This CDR3 reads CASSVGQGKNTEAFF. CDR3 coding DNA: TGTGCCAGCAGCGTAGGACAGGGCAAGAACACTGAAGCTTTCTTT.